One and the same sample provided the 20 T cell receptor beta chains below, sequenced in a study of PD-1 blockade in classical Hodgkin lymphoma. Brentuximab vedotin exposure varied, and every patient relapsed after autologous stem cell transplantation. Profiled with immunoSEQ multiplex PCR; TCRdb holds only in-frame clones, not every one. The repertoire holds some 95,000 clones, with roughly 89% as singletons. Specimen: peripheral blood mononuclear cells (PBMCs), collected before the second cycle of nivolumab. The source is a human donor with classical Hodgkin lymphoma.

J is TRBJ2-2 and V is TRBV7-9, with TRBD2 identical over 8 bases. J gave up 1 base and V 1 base, and 5 bases lay outside the gene matches. The CDR3 contains 17 residues. The germline CDR1 and CDR2 sequences are SEHNR and FQNEAQ (reference sequence). CDR3 coding DNA: TGTGCCAGCAGCTTAGAGGGACTAGTCGGGAACACCGGGGAGCTGTTTTTT. It yields the protein CASSLEGLVGNTGELFF.

This chain connects TRBV29-1 to TRBJ1-3; D ambiguous. Trimming cost V 6 bases and J 3 bases, with 9 bases left between them. The CDR3 is made up of 12 amino acids. Germline V gives CDR1 SQVTM, CDR2 ANQGSEA. CDR3 nucleotide sequence: TGCAGCGTCCGGACGGATGGAAACACCATATATTTT. Its protein product is CSVRTDGNTIYF.

This sequence joins TRBV28 and TRBJ1-1; D is ambiguous. CDR1 and CDR2 (germline): MDHEN, SYDVKM. Trimming shortened V by 6 bases and J by 3 bases, and 17 bases separated the two germline ends. The CDR3 totals 15 residues. The DNA for the CDR3 is TGTGCCAGCAGCCCGGACGGGAGAGTGGACACTGAAGCTTTCTTT. Protein sequence: CASSPDGRVDTEAFF.

The genes are TRBV7-8 and TRBJ2-1, with TRBD2 matching 8 bases. This CDR3 has 16 amino acids. Germline V gene lookup returns CDR1 SGHVS and CDR2 FQNEAQ. V trimming: 5 bases; J trimming: 4 bases; junction bases outside the gene matches: 10. CDR3 sequence: CASSLSPGLVYNEQFF. CDR3 sequence (DNA): TGTGCCAGCAGCCTATCCCCGGGACTAGTATACAATGAGCAGTTCTTC.

The rearrangement joins TRBV14 to TRBJ2-2; 9 positions match TRBD2. The V and J ends lost 3 bases and 3 bases, in that order; junction bases with no gene match: 11. The CDR3 sequence is 18 residues long. Germline V gives CDR1 SGHDN, CDR2 FVKESK. The CDR3 loop is CASSQYGGRAGDTGELFF. The CDR3 coding sequence is TGTGCCAGCAGCCAGTATGGCGGGAGGGCCGGGGACACCGGGGAGCTGTTTTTT.

The rearrangement uses TRBV27 and TRBJ2-5; TRBD2 matches at 12 bases. Germline loops: CDR1 MNHEY, CDR2 SMNVEV (reference sequence). J gave up 5 bases and V 0 bases, and 10 bases lay outside the gene matches. The CDR3 contains 18 residues. DNA of the CDR3: TGTGCCAGCAGTTTATCCTTGCGTCTAGCGGGAGGGCGTGAGACCCAGTACTTC. It specifies CASSLSLRLAGGRETQYF.

V usage is TRBV5-1 and J usage is TRBJ2-1, with a tentative D call TRBD1 (6 bases). V lost 2 bases, J lost 3 bases, and 6 bases lay in between. CDR3 length equals 13 residues. Germline loops: CDR1 SGHRS, CDR2 YFSETQ. This chain's CDR3 is CASSLQGYNEQFF. CDR3 nucleotides: TGCGCCAGCAGCTTACAGGGCTACAATGAGCAGTTCTTC.

CDR3 DNA: TGTGCCAGCAGCCCCGCCGTGGGGAAGGGTACCTCCTACAATGAGCAGTTCTTC. As protein: CASSPAVGKGTSYNEQFF. V and J are TRBV14 and TRBJ2-1; D is uncertain. The V gene lost 4 bases and the J gene lost 0 bases, with 19 bases spanning the gap. This CDR3 is 18 amino acids long. Per germline, CDR1 SGHDN and CDR2 FVKESK.

The chain joins TRBV19 to TRBJ1-1, with 7 bases identical to TRBD1. This CDR3 is built from 16 residues. Germline CDR1 and CDR2: LNHDA and SQIVND (reference sequence). V lost 5 bases to trimming and J lost 0 bases; unmatched junction nucleotides: 9. CDR3 region: CASSDGTVGLNTEAFF. The CDR3 nucleotides are TGTGCCAGTAGTGATGGGACAGTTGGGCTGAACACTGAAGCTTTCTTT.

The chain joins TRBV18 to TRBJ2-7; 9 bases line up with TRBD2. The CDR3 length is 15 residues. Germline-derived CDR1 and CDR2 are KGHSH and LQKENI. V lost 3 bases, J lost 6 bases, and 9 bases stayed unmatched. The CDR3 DNA reads TGTGCCAGCTCACCGTCGGGCGGGGGGGCCGGCGAGCAGTACTTC. Translating gives CASSPSGGGAGEQYF.

This chain uses TRBV29-1 with TRBJ1-1; 8 bases are shared with TRBD1. The CDR3 runs to 16 residues. CDR1 and CDR2 (germline): SQVTM, ANQGSEA. J gave up 6 bases and V 4 bases, and 16 bases lay outside the gene matches. The CDR3 loop is CSVAGQGATRSPEAFF. CDR3 coding DNA: TGCAGCGTTGCGGGGCAGGGGGCCACACGTTCCCCTGAAGCTTTCTTT. Filled out from reference TRBV29-1 and TRBJ1-1, the complete variable domain reads SAVISQKPSRDICQRGTSLTIQCQVDSQVTMMFWYRQQPGQSLTLIATANQGSEATYESGFVIDKFPISRPNLTFSTLTVSNMSPEDSSIYLCSVAGQGATRSPEAFFGQGTRLTVV.

This clone was recorded only once. At one end the junction does not follow the germline gene, possibly because of a read error. The same CDR3 is also encoded by other DNA sequences in this sample. The CDR3 sequence is CASSFRTGTRYSGANVLTF. The CDR3 DNA follows: TGCGCCAGCAGCTTTCGAACCGGGACGAGATACTCTGGGGCCAACGTCCTGACTTTC. The gene calls are TRBV7-8 and TRBJ2-6; D tentatively reads TRBD1 or TRBD2 (5 bases each). This CDR3 is 19 amino acids long. Looked up from germline, CDR1 is SGHVS and CDR2 is FQNEAQ. The variable domain in full, completed from reference TRBV7-8 and TRBJ2-6, reads GAGVSQSPRYKVAKRGQDVALRCDPISGHVSLFWYQQALGQGPEFLTYFQNEAQLDKSGLPSDRFFAERPEGSVSTLKIQRTQQEDSAVYLCASSFRTGTRYSGANVLTFGAGSRLTVL.

This clone was seen repeatedly, ten times or more. This chain joins TRBV18 and TRBJ1-3; D perhaps matches TRBD1 (6 bases). The CDR3 runs to 16 residues. Germline V CDR1 and CDR2: KGHSH, LQKENI. The V gene lost 2 bases and the J gene lost 4 bases, with 15 bases spanning the gap. The CDR3 DNA sequence: TGTGCCAGCTCACCAGCGGCAGGGGTGGCCGGAAACACCATATATTTT. It codes for CASSPAAGVAGNTIYF.

V usage is TRBV6-1 and J usage is TRBJ1-5; D remains ambiguous. Germline V gene sequence: CDR1 MNHNS, CDR2 SASEGT. The CDR3 contains 13 residues. Trimming shortened V by 6 bases and J by 6 bases, and 12 bases separated the two germline ends. CDR3 region: CASSLGRGQPQHF. The CDR3 nucleotides are TGTGCCAGCAGCCTGGGGAGAGGTCAGCCCCAGCATTTT.

The chain joins TRBV7-6 to TRBJ2-7; the D call may be TRBD1 or TRBD2 (5 bases each). Trimming took off 1 base at V and 3 bases at J, with 13 bases between the two ends. Germline lookup yields CDR1 SGHVS and CDR2 FNYEAQ. This CDR3 has 15 amino acids. The CDR3: CASSLGWGLGYEQYF. The CDR3 coding sequence is TGTGCCAGCAGCTTAGGGTGGGGGTTGGGCTACGAGCAGTACTTC.

The chain links TRBV5-4 to TRBJ2-5, with unresolved D. CDR3 length: 14 amino acids. CDR1 is SGHNT, CDR2 YYREEE, per germline (reference sequence). Deletions cut 0 bases from V and 2 bases from J, with 8 bases between. The CDR3 loop is CASSLAWAQETQYF. The CDR3 DNA sequence: TGTGCCAGCAGCTTGGCGTGGGCTCAAGAGACCCAGTACTTC.

This clone occurred a few times. The chain couples TRBV5-6 to TRBJ2-2; D is undetermined. The CDR3 loop spans 12 amino acids. Trimming pared 2 bases from V and 3 bases from J, leaving 2 bases between. Germline V gives CDR1 SGHDT, CDR2 YYEEEE. The CDR3 nucleotides read TGTGCCAGCAGCTTATACACCGGGGAGCTGTTTTTT. This encodes CASSLYTGELFF.

The chain carries TRBV5-1 and TRBJ2-2, with D possibly called TRBD1 or TRBD2 (5 bases each). The V and J ends lost 6 bases and 6 bases respectively, with 18 bases between them. The germline CDR1 and CDR2 sequences are SGHRS and YFSETQ. This CDR3 comprises 15 residues. The CDR3 loop reads CASTQAQGVSGELFF. The CDR3, as DNA: TGCGCCAGCACCCAAGCCCAGGGAGTATCCGGGGAGCTGTTTTTT.

V and J are TRBV19 and TRBJ2-7, with 8 bases matching TRBD1. V gave up 8 bases and J gave up 3 bases; unmatched junction bases: 6. CDR1 is LNHDA and CDR2 is SQIVND in the germline V gene (reference sequence). This CDR3 comprises 13 residues. CDR3 region: CASGRGQGYEQYF. In DNA form, the CDR3 reads TGTGCCAGTGGAAGAGGACAGGGCTACGAGCAGTACTTC.

This clone was observed a handful of times. The chain employs TRBV28 and TRBJ2-5, with 9 bases lining up with TRBD2. Germline CDR1 MDHEN, CDR2 SYDVKM. V lost 6 bases, J lost 1 base, and 12 bases stayed unmatched. The CDR3 totals 17 residues. The chain's CDR3 is CASSTSPLAGLQETQYF. CDR3 coding DNA: TGTGCCAGCAGCACCTCCCCTCTAGCGGGGCTCCAAGAGACCCAGTACTTC.